These 10 T cell receptor beta chains were all obtained from the same sample, sequenced in a study of shared clonotypes between healthy human individuals. Libraries were prepared by immunoSEQ multiplex PCR; TCRdb keeps only in-frame clonotypes and omits some of them. Altogether 1,400,000 or so clones are present, approximately 98.5% being singletons, with the ten largest covering around 0.33%. Sequences were obtained from naive CD4+ T cells sorted from blood. Subset given: CD45RA+ positively selected. All receptors derive from a man aged 30-40 years in good health.

The chain employs TRBV7-2 and TRBJ2-7; D gene unclear. This CDR3 region has 12 residues. Trimming left V 7 bases short and J 4 bases short, with 11 bases between. Germline V gene lookup returns CDR1 SGHTA and CDR2 FQGNSA. CDR3 DNA: TGTGCCAGCACCCGACCTGGGTACGAGCAGTACTTC. Translation: CASTRPGYEQYF.

The rearrangement joins TRBV2 to TRBJ2-7; 7 bases line up with TRBD1. This CDR3 has 14 residues. The V gene's germline CDR1 is SNHLY and CDR2 FYNNEI. The V gene end was trimmed by 4 bases and the J gene end by 3 bases; junction bases not matched to a gene: 6. The CDR3 bases are TGTGCCAGCAGTGGGGGACAGAAACTCTACGAGCAGTACTTC. It codes for CASSGGQKLYEQYF.

The chain links TRBV10-3 to TRBJ1-2; 10 bases match TRBD1. The CDR3 spans 16 residues. Germline CDR1 and CDR2: ENHRY and SYGVKD. With V trimmed by 6 bases and J by 8 bases, 15 bases remained unmatched. The CDR3 spells CAISQNSLGTGVGYTF. The CDR3, as DNA: TGTGCCATCAGCCAAAATTCGTTAGGGACAGGGGTAGGCTACACCTTC.

The chain carries TRBV10-3 and TRBJ1-3; 8 bases align to TRBD1. J gave up 2 bases and V 6 bases, and 9 bases lay outside the gene matches. CDR1 is ENHRY, CDR2 SYGVKD, per germline. The CDR3 extends over 16 amino acids. The CDR3 nucleotides are TGTGCCATCAGAACCGGGACAGGAGCGACTGGAAACACCATATATTTT. Its protein is CAIRTGTGATGNTIYF.

The chain is built from TRBV10-3 and TRBJ2-1, with TRBD1 matching over 12 bases. The CDR3 runs to 18 residues. Germline loops: CDR1 ENHRY, CDR2 SYGVKD. Trimming at V came to 3 bases and at J to 2 bases, leaving 8 bases not matched to a gene. The DNA of the CDR3 is TGTGCCATCAGTGACCCTGGGGGGACAGGGGGCCCCTACAATGAGCAGTTCTTC. Its protein product is CAISDPGGTGGPYNEQFF.

The J gene is TRBJ1-1, the V gene TRBV19; a weak D match, TRBD1 (6 bases). Germline V gene sequence: CDR1 LNHDA, CDR2 SQIVND (reference sequence). With 3 bases removed from V and 9 bases from J, the gap between germline ends came to 14 bases. The CDR3 consists of 13 residues. Here the CDR3 reads CASSMKEGQQAFF. The CDR3 DNA reads as TGTGCCAGTAGTATGAAGGAAGGACAGCAAGCTTTCTTT.

This chain connects TRBV18 to TRBJ1-2; D unresolved. Trimming left V 0 bases short and J 8 bases short, with 19 bases between. Germline assignment: CDR1 KGHSH and CDR2 LQKENI. The CDR3 loop spans 16 amino acids. The CDR3, as DNA: TGTGCCAGCTCACCACCGGGTCCAAGAGTATCGGTCGGCTACACCTTC. It specifies CASSPPGPRVSVGYTF.

The V and J genes are TRBV9 and TRBJ2-1; D possibly corresponds to TRBD2 (6 bases). Looked up from germline, CDR1 is SGDLS and CDR2 is YYNGEE. V was cut by 0 bases and J by 10 bases, with 8 bases left in between. The CDR3 loop spans 12 amino acids. CDR3 sequence (DNA): TGTGCCAGCAGCGTAGTGGACTACGAGCAGTTCTTC. It encodes CASSVVDYEQFF.

The chain uses TRBV9 and TRBJ2-2; 9 bases fit TRBD2. V was clipped by 0 bases and J by 5 bases; unmatched bases: 8. Looked up from germline, CDR1 is SGDLS and CDR2 is YYNGEE. The CDR3 is made up of 17 amino acids. Here the CDR3 reads CASSVAGAGGHTGELFF. The DNA of the CDR3 is TGTGCCAGCAGCGTAGCTGGAGCGGGAGGCCATACCGGGGAGCTGTTTTTT.

The chain's CDR3 is CASSYLAGGLYEQFF. CDR3 in DNA: TGTGCCAGCTCATACCTAGCGGGAGGGCTCTATGAGCAGTTCTTC. The chain has TRBV18 and TRBJ2-1, with 12 nucleotides matching TRBD2. CDR1 KGHSH and CDR2 LQKENI come from the germline V gene. The CDR3 spans 15 residues. The junction had 7 bases not matched to a gene; V was cut back by 5 bases and J by 8 bases.